These 18 T cell receptor beta chains were all obtained from the same sample, sequenced in a study of blood T cell repertoires in COVID-19. TCRdb's copy holds only in-frame clones and misses some; the assay was immunoSEQ multiplex PCR. Found here are 200,000 to 300,000 clones, more than 65% of them singletons; the top ten hold around 2%. Sample: peripheral blood. Receptors originate from a man in his forties or fifties who had recovered from COVID-19.

The chain combines TRBV27 with TRBJ2-3; 7 bases align to TRBD2. There are 17 residues in the CDR3. Germline values: CDR1 MNHEY, CDR2 SMNVEV (reference sequence). Trimming at V came to 4 bases and at J to 0 bases, leaving 10 bases not matched to a gene. CDR3 region: CASSSWGGSRSTDTQYF. The CDR3 DNA sequence: TGTGCCAGCAGTTCATGGGGCGGGAGTAGGAGCACAGATACGCAGTATTTT.

The chain couples TRBV10-3 to TRBJ2-5; TRBD2 aligns across 10 bases. V lost 4 bases and J lost 3; bases outside the gene matches: 2. Per the germline V gene, CDR1 is ENHRY and CDR2 is SYGVKD. This CDR3 is 14 amino acids long. The CDR3 nucleotides are TGTGCCATCAGTGGAACTAGCGGGGAAGAGACCCAGTACTTC. As protein: CAISGTSGEETQYF.

In its sample, this clone was seen a few times. The chain carries TRBV15 and TRBJ2-5; 7 bases are shared with TRBD2. This CDR3 has 13 residues. The germline gives CDR1 LNHNV, CDR2 YYDKDF (reference sequence). V gave up 1 base and J gave up 5 bases; unmatched junction bases: 1. CDR3 nucleotides: TGTGCCACCAGCAGAGGGCGGGGGGAGACCCAGTACTTC. Protein sequence: CATSRGRGETQYF.

The count of this clone is one. This rearrangement joins TRBV27 to TRBJ2-7, with TRBD1 identical over 7 bases. This CDR3 is 14 amino acids long. Germline CDR1 is MNHEY and CDR2 is SMNVEV (reference sequence). Trimming removed 6 bases from V and 2 bases from J; junction bases left unmatched: 7. CDR3 coding DNA: TGTGCCAGCAGACATGGACAGGCAGCCTACGAGCAGTACTTC. It encodes CASRHGQAAYEQYF.

The gene calls are TRBV5-6 and TRBJ2-7; 8 nucleotides agree with TRBD1. J was trimmed by 3 bases and V by 1 base; bases with no gene match: 12. The CDR3 has 17 residues. Germline V gene data show CDR1 as SGHDT and CDR2 as YYEEEE. CDR3 protein: CASSLSPGGDGIYEQYF. In nucleotides, the CDR3 is TGTGCCAGCAGCTTGTCCCCAGGGGGCGATGGGATCTACGAGCAGTACTTC. The whole variable domain, remainder taken from reference TRBV5-6 and TRBJ2-7, is DAGVTQSPTHLIKTRGQQVTLRCSPKSGHDTVSWYQQALGQGPQFIFQYYEEEERQRGNFPDRFSGHQFPNYSSELNVNALLLGDSALYLCASSLSPGGDGIYEQYFGPGTRLTVT.

This clone occurred once. This chain joins TRBV6-1 and TRBJ1-5; maybe TRBD1 (6 bases). Trimming cost V 0 bases and J 7 bases, with 10 bases left between them. Germline V lookup: CDR1 MNHNS, CDR2 SASEGT. There are 14 residues in the CDR3. The CDR3 DNA sequence: TGTGCCAGCAGTGAAGCGCCGGGGGGCCAGCCCCAGCATTTT. This translates into CASSEAPGGQPQHF.

The rearrangement links TRBV5-1 to TRBJ2-5, with D tentatively TRBD2 (5 bases). The CDR3 sequence is 14 residues long. Germline assignment: CDR1 SGHRS and CDR2 YFSETQ. V lost 7 bases to trimming and J lost 3 bases, with 16 bases between them. For the CDR3, the DNA is TGCGCCAGCGTCCCCCGGCCCGGGGAAGAGACCCAGTACTTC. It yields the protein CASVPRPGEETQYF. Full variable domain (outside the CDR3, taken from reference TRBV5-1 and TRBJ2-5): KAGVTQTPRYLIKTRGQQVTLSCSPISGHRSVSWYQQTPGQGLQFLFEYFSETQRNKGNFPGRFSGRQFSNSRSEMNVSTLELGDSALYLCASVPRPGEETQYFGPGTRLLVL.

CDR3 amino acids: CSASAASGRGNEQFF. In DNA, the CDR3 is TGCAGTGCTAGTGCCGCTAGCGGGAGAGGTAATGAGCAGTTCTTC. The chain links TRBV20-1 to TRBJ2-1; TRBD2 matches 10 bases. The V and J ends lost 3 bases and 7 bases, in that order; junction bases with no gene match: 9. The CDR3 covers 15 residues. Germline assignment: CDR1 DFQATT and CDR2 SNEGSKA (reference sequence).

The CDR3 protein is CASSQGTGGYTF. CDR3 nucleotides: TGCGCCAGCAGCCAGGGGACTGGGGGCTACACCTTC. The chain couples TRBV4-3 to TRBJ1-2; maybe TRBD1 (5 bases). The CDR3 is made up of 12 amino acids. Looked up from germline, CDR1 is LGHNA and CDR2 is YSLEER. With 3 bases removed from V and 8 bases from J, the gap between germline ends came to 10 bases.

The gene calls are TRBV10-1 and TRBJ2-5, with a possible D match to TRBD2 (5 bases). Germline loops: CDR1 WNHNN, CDR2 SYGVQD (reference sequence). With 6 bases removed from V and 5 bases from J, the gap between germline ends came to 16 bases. The length of the CDR3 is 14 residues. CDR3 DNA sequence: TGCGCCAGCAGCCCGACCCGGGGAAGGGAGACCCAGTACTTC. Amino acid sequence: CASSPTRGRETQYF.

The rearrangement uses TRBV30 and TRBJ2-7; tentative D call: TRBD1 (5 bases). The germline V and J ends were trimmed by 0 bases and 1 base, with 10 bases remaining between them. The CDR3 loop spans 14 amino acids. Germline assignment: CDR1 GTSNPN and CDR2 SVGIG (reference sequence). CDR3 nucleotides: TGTGCCTGGAGTGTACGGGCAGGGTCCTACGAGCAGTACTTC. Translation: CAWSVRAGSYEQYF.

This clone was recorded a few times. The chain links TRBV7-9 to TRBJ2-1; 7 bases map to TRBD2. V lost 4 bases and J lost 4; bases outside the gene matches: 7. This CDR3 is built from 15 residues. CDR1 and CDR2 (germline): SEHNR, FQNEAQ (reference sequence). The CDR3 protein is CASSSRAGRYNEQFF. In nucleotides, the CDR3 is TGTGCCAGCAGCTCCAGAGCGGGACGATACAATGAGCAGTTCTTC. The variable domain in full, with the rest retrieved from reference TRBV7-9 and TRBJ2-1, is DTGVSQNPRHKITKRGQNVTFRCDPISEHNRLYWYRQTLGQGPEFLTYFQNEAQLEKSRLLSDRFSAERPKGSFSTLEIQRTEQGDSAMYLCASSSRAGRYNEQFFGPGTRLTVL.

CDR3 sequence (DNA): TGTGCCAGCAGCGAAGGACTAGCGGGAGTCAATGAGCAGTTCTTC. It codes for CASSEGLAGVNEQFF. The chain couples TRBV7-2 to TRBJ2-1, with 13 bases matching TRBD2. V was pared by 5 bases and J by 6 bases, with 4 bases of the junction left unmatched. Germline CDR1 is SGHTA and CDR2 is FQGNSA. This CDR3 region has 15 residues.

The chain employs TRBV4-1 and TRBJ1-5; 7 bases are shared with TRBD1. The CDR3 runs to 18 residues. The ends lost 0 bases at V and 7 bases at J; junction bases unmatched: 15. Germline V gene data show CDR1 as MGHRA and CDR2 as YSYEKL. The CDR3 coding sequence is TGCGCCAGCAGCCAAGATAACATCGGATTACAGGGGCACCAGCCCCAGCATTTT. Its protein is CASSQDNIGLQGHQPQHF.

The CDR3 region is CASSPGGGAYEQYF. The CDR3 bases are TGTGCCAGCAGCCCCGGGGGAGGGGCCTACGAGCAGTACTTC. The chain carries TRBV7-9 and TRBJ2-7, with 7 bases identical to TRBD2. V lost 5 bases, J lost 2 bases, and 6 bases stayed unmatched. This CDR3 is built from 14 residues. Germline V gene lookup returns CDR1 SEHNR and CDR2 FQNEAQ (reference sequence). Combining the CDR3 with reference TRBV7-9 and TRBJ2-7 gives the whole variable domain DTGVSQNPRHKITKRGQNVTFRCDPISEHNRLYWYRQTLGQGPEFLTYFQNEAQLEKSRLLSDRFSAERPKGSFSTLEIQRTEQGDSAMYLCASSPGGGAYEQYFGPGTRLTVT.

The chain links TRBV7-9 to TRBJ2-2, with 7 bases matching TRBD1. The J segment lost 3 bases and the V segment lost 1 base, leaving 11 bases of the junction unmatched. Germline-derived CDR1 and CDR2 are SEHNR and FQNEAQ (reference sequence). The CDR3 has 18 amino acids. CDR3 sequence (DNA): TGTGCCAGCAGCTTAGGAGTCTTGAAACAGGGGTACACCGGGGAGCTGTTTTTT. Its translation: CASSLGVLKQGYTGELFF. The full variable domain, in which reference TRBV7-9 and TRBJ2-2 provide the parts outside the CDR3, is DTGVSQNPRHKITKRGQNVTFRCDPISEHNRLYWYRQTLGQGPEFLTYFQNEAQLEKSRLLSDRFSAERPKGSFSTLEIQRTEQGDSAMYLCASSLGVLKQGYTGELFFGEGSRLTVL.

Only a few counts were recorded for this clone. The rearrangement joins TRBV12-3 or TRBV12-4 to TRBJ1-5; D possibly corresponds to TRBD1 (6 bases). V gave up 5 bases and J gave up 5 bases, with 10 bases separating them. The CDR3 totals 13 residues. The CDR3 here is CASSDWTDQPQHF. CDR3 in DNA: TGTGCCAGCAGTGACTGGACAGATCAGCCCCAGCATTTT.

The sample holds one count of this clone. The chain uses TRBV6-5 and TRBJ2-7; the D gene is possibly TRBD2 (5 bases). The CDR3 is 12 residues long. CDR1 is MNHEY, CDR2 SVGAGI, per germline. V was shortened by 6 bases and J by 2 bases, with 8 bases between the two germline ends. CDR3 coding DNA: TGTGCCAGCAGACGGGGAACCTACGAGCAGTACTTC. As protein: CASRRGTYEQYF.